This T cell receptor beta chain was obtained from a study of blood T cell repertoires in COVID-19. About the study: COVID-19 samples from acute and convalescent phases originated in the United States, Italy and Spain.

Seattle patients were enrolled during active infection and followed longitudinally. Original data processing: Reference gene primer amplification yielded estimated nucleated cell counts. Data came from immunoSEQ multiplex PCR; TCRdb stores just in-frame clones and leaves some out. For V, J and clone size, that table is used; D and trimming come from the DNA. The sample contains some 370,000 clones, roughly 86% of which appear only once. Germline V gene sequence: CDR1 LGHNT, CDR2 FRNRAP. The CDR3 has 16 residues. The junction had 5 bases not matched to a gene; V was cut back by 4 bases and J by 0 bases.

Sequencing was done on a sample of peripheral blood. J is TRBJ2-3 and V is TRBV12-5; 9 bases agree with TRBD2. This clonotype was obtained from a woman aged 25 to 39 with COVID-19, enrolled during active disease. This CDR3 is CASGSWTSESTDTQYF. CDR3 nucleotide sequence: TGTGCTAGTGGTTCCTGGACTAGCGAAAGCACAGATACGCAGTATTTT.